This entry describes one T cell receptor (beta chain). Its antigen remains unidentified. This sample is part of a study of T-cell reconstitution after alpha-beta-depleted transplantation in children. Regarding the study as a whole: Alpha-beta T cells present about two months after transplant were reported to originate from several hundred expanded graft clones.

The CDR3 is 14 residues long. The V end lost 3 bases, the J end lost 3 bases, and 12 bases lay between the germline ends. For TCRbeta, the library was prepared with unique molecular identifiers. MiXCR, applied by TCRdb to the PCR reads, yields one record per CDR3 protein. The table has about a million distinct CDR3 sequences, roughly 31% seen once; the top ten hold over 25%. The sequence was collected from a boy under three years old who had a stem cell transplant for SCID, so the T cells may come from the graft donor. V usage is TRBV12-3 or TRBV12-4 and J usage is TRBJ2-7; D remains ambiguous. The specimen was PBMCs, mostly from graft donor cells, collected 360 days after TCRalphabeta/CD19-depleted stem cell transplant. The CDR3 DNA reads TGTGCCAGCAGTTTGCAGGCCTCCCACTACGAGCAGTACTTC. Amino acid sequence: CASSLQASHYEQYF.